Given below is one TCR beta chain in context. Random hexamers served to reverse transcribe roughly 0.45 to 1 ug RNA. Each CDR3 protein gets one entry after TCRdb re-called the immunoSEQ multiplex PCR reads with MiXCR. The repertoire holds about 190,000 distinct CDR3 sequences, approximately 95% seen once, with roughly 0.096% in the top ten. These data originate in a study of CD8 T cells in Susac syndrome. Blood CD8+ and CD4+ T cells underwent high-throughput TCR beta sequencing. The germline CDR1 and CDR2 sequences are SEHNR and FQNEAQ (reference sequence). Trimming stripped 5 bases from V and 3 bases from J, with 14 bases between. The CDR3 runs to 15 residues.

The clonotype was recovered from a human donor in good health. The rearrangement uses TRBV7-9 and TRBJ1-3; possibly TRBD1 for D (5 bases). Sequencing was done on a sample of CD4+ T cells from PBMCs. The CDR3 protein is CASSRNAQGGNTIYF. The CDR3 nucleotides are TGTGCCAGCAGCCGAAACGCCCAGGGTGGAAACACCATATATTTT.